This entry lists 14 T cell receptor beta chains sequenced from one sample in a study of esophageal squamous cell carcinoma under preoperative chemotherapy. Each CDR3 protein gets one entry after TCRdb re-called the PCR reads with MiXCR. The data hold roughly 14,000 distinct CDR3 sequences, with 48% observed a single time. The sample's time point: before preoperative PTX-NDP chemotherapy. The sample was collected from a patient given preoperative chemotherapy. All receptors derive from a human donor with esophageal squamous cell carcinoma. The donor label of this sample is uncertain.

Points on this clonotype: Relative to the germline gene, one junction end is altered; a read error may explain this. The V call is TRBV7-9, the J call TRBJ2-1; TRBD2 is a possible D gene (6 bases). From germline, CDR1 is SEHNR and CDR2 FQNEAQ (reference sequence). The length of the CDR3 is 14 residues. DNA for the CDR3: TGTGCCAGCATCCCGCCGGCGGGAATCGATGAGCAGTACTTT. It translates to CASIPPAGIDEQYF.

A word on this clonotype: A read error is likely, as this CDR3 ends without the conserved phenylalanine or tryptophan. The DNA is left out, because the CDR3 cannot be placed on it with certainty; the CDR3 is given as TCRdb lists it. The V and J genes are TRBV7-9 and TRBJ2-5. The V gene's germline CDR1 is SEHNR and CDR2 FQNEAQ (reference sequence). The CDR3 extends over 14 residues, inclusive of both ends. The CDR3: CASSSAGWQETQYS.

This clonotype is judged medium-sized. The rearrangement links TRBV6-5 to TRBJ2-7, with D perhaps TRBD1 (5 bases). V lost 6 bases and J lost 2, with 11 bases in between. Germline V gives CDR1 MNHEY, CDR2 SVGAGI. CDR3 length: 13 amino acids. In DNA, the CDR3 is TGTGCCAGCAGAGGGGATGGGACCTACGAGCAGTACTTC. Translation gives CASRGDGTYEQYF.

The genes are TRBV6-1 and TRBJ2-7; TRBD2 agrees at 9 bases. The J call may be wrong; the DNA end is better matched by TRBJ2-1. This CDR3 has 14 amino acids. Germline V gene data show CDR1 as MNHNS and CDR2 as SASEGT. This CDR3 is CASSRREGPNEQFF. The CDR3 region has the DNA TGTGCCAGCAGTCGGCGGGAGGGCCCCAATGAGCAGTTCTTC.

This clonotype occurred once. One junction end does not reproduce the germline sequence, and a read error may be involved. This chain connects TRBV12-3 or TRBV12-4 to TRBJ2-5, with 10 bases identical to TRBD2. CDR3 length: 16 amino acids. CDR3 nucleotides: TGTGCCAGCGGGGGTAGCGGGGGGCGTTACCAAGAGATCCAGTACTTC. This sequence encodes CASGGSGGRYQEIQYF.

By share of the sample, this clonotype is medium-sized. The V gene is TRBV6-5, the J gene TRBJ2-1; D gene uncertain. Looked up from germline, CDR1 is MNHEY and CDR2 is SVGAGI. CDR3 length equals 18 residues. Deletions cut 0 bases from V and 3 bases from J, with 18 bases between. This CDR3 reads CASSYSPHSAVSYNEQFF. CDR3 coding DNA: TGTGCCAGCAGTTACTCGCCTCATTCGGCGGTTAGCTACAATGAGCAGTTCTTC.

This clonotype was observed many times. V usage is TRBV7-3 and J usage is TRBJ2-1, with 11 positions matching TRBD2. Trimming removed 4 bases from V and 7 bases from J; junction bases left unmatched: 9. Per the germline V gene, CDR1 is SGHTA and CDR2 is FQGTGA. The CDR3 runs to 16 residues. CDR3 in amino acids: CASSWNSGRAGNEQFF. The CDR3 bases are TGTGCCAGCAGCTGGAATAGCGGGAGGGCCGGTAATGAGCAGTTCTTC. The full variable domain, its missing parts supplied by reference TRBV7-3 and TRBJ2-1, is GAGVSQTPSNKVTEKGKYVELRCDPISGHTALYWYRQSLGQGPEFLIYFQGTGAADDSGLPNDRFFAVRPEGSVSTLKIQRTERGDSAVYLCASSWNSGRAGNEQFFGPGTRLTVL.

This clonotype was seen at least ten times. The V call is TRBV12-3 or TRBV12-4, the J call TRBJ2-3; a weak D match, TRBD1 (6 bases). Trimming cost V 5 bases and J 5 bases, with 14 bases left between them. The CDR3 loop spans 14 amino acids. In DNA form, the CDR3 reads TGTGCCAGCAGTCGACGACAGGAGCAAGATACGCAGTATTTT. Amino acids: CASSRRQEQDTQYF.

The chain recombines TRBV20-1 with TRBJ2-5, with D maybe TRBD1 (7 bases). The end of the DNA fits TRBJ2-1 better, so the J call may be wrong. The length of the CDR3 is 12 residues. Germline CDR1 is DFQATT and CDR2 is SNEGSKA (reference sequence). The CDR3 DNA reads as TGCAGTGGTCAACAGGGGCGGGGTGAGCAGTTCTTC. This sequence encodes CSGQQGRGEQFF.

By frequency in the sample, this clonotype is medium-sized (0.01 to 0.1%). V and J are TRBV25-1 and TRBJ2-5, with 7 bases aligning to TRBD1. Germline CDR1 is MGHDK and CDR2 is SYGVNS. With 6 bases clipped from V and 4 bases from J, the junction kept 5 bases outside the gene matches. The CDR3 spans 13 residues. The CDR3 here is CASSKQGLETQYF. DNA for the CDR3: TGTGCCAGCAGCAAACAGGGGTTAGAGACCCAGTACTTC.

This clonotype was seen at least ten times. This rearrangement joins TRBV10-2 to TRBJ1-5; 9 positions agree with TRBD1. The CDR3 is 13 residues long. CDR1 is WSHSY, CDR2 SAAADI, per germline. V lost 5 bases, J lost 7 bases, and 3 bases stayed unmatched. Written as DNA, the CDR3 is TGCGCCAGCAGTACAGGGGGCGTACAGCCCCAGCATTTT. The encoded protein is CASSTGGVQPQHF.

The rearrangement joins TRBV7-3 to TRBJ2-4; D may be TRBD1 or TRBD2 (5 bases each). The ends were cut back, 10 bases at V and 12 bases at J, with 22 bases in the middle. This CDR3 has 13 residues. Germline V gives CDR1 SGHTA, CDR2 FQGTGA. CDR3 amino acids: CATGLDAKNTQYF. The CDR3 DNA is TGTGCCACGGGGCTGGACGCCAAAAATACTCAGTACTTC.

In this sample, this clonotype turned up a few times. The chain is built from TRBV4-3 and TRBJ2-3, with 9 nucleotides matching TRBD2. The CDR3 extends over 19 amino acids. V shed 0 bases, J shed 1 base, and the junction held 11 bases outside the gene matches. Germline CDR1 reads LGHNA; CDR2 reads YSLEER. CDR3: CASSQEYGSGRLGTDTQYF. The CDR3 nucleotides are TGCGCCAGCAGCCAAGAATATGGTAGCGGGAGACTCGGCACAGATACGCAGTATTTT.

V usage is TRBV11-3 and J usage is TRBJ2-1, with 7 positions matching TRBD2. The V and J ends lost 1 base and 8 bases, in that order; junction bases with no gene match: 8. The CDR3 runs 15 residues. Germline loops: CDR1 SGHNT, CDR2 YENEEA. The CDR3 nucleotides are TGTGCCAGCAGCTTAGGGGCTAGCGGAGTCGATGAGCAGTTCTTC. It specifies CASSLGASGVDEQFF.